Described below is a single TCR beta chain sequence and its context. Its binding antigen is unknown. It has no much larger one-base neighbor in the sample; base qualities were not kept. TCRbeta CDR3 regions were amplified from genomic DNA using the immunoSEQ Assay, a bias-controlled multiplex PCR. The original methods were these. The number of nucleated cells in each sample was estimated by amplification of reference gene primers within the assay. To quantify the absolute abundance of each unique TCRbeta CDR3 rearrangement, sequence reads were collapsed and filtered. For each sample, productive Simpson clonality was calculated as the square root of Simpson's diversity index over productive rearrangements. Imported from immuneACCESS, the table was reduced by TCRdb to in-frame sequences with V and J called. These copies leave out some clones; in studies compared against another copy, an unresolved V gene accounts for under half, and the cause of the remainder is not known. V and J calls and clone size follow that table, whereas D and trimming were derived from the DNA. The sample records around 320,000 clones, around nine tenths of which are singletons. 2.5% to 3.5% of the sample is taken by the ten largest.

This sample is drawn from a study of blood T cell repertoires in COVID-19 (dated by TCRdb to between 2020 and 2021). Study-level background: Samples from collaborators originated in the United States, Italy and Spain and spanned both the acute and convalescent phases of COVID-19. The material from the prospective study consisted of cDNA or gDNA derived from T cells, B-cell-depleted T cells, or PBMCs. Subjects who had been exposed to COVID-19, were actively infected with it, or had recovered from it provided the deeply sampled blood TCRbeta repertoires that made up the dataset. The repertoires were made available in a free public database intended to serve as a resource for research on the immune response to SARS-CoV-2. The samples were drawn from two sources: the first 160 participants of the ongoing ImmuneRACE study, and 1,000 to 1,500 subjects contributed by 6 global collaborators. Sample metadata almost always included a de-identified subject ID, COVID-19 status, age in years and sex. Where HLA class I and class II types were available, the types were taken from metadata supplied by the sample provider, not from assay-based typing. Results the study describes overall, beyond this receptor: How much clinical and demographic metadata was included differed by source and by participant, and the metadata was provided uncurated.

The CDR3 sequence holds 14 residues, the cysteine and phenylalanine included. Only CDR3 DNA is held: 42 bases, read in frame from base 1. In the germline V gene, CDR1 corresponds to SGHDT and CDR2 to YYEEEE. Relative to germline, V is missing 4 bases and J is missing 7 bases, with 7 bases of the junction outside any gene match. Enrolling through a virtual design, the prospective study's participants ranged in age from roughly 18 to 89 years and lived across more than 20 United States geographic areas. In the prospective study, participants were assigned to cohorts based on the clinical history participants reported in a screening survey and a study questionnaire. Exposed participants had been in contact, within 2 weeks of entering the study, with a person who had a PCR-confirmed or clinician-diagnosed case of COVID-19. Each participant in the prospective study had whole blood, serum and a nasopharyngeal or oropharyngeal swab collected by mobile phlebotomists. Prospective study participants could optionally give additional blood draws and questionnaires over an approximately two-month period. Before DNA extraction, prospective study blood samples were shipped either frozen or at room temperature.

The V gene is TRBV5-6 and the J gene is TRBJ2-3; 9 middle bases align to TRBD1. The sequence derives from a woman aged 45-65 years who had been exposed to COVID-19. Sequenced input: PBMCs or T cells enriched from blood (not recorded which). The CDR3 amino acid sequence is: CASSIGTGLYTQYF. The DNA is as follows: TGTGCCAGCAGCATCGGGACAGGGTTGTATACGCAGTATTTT.